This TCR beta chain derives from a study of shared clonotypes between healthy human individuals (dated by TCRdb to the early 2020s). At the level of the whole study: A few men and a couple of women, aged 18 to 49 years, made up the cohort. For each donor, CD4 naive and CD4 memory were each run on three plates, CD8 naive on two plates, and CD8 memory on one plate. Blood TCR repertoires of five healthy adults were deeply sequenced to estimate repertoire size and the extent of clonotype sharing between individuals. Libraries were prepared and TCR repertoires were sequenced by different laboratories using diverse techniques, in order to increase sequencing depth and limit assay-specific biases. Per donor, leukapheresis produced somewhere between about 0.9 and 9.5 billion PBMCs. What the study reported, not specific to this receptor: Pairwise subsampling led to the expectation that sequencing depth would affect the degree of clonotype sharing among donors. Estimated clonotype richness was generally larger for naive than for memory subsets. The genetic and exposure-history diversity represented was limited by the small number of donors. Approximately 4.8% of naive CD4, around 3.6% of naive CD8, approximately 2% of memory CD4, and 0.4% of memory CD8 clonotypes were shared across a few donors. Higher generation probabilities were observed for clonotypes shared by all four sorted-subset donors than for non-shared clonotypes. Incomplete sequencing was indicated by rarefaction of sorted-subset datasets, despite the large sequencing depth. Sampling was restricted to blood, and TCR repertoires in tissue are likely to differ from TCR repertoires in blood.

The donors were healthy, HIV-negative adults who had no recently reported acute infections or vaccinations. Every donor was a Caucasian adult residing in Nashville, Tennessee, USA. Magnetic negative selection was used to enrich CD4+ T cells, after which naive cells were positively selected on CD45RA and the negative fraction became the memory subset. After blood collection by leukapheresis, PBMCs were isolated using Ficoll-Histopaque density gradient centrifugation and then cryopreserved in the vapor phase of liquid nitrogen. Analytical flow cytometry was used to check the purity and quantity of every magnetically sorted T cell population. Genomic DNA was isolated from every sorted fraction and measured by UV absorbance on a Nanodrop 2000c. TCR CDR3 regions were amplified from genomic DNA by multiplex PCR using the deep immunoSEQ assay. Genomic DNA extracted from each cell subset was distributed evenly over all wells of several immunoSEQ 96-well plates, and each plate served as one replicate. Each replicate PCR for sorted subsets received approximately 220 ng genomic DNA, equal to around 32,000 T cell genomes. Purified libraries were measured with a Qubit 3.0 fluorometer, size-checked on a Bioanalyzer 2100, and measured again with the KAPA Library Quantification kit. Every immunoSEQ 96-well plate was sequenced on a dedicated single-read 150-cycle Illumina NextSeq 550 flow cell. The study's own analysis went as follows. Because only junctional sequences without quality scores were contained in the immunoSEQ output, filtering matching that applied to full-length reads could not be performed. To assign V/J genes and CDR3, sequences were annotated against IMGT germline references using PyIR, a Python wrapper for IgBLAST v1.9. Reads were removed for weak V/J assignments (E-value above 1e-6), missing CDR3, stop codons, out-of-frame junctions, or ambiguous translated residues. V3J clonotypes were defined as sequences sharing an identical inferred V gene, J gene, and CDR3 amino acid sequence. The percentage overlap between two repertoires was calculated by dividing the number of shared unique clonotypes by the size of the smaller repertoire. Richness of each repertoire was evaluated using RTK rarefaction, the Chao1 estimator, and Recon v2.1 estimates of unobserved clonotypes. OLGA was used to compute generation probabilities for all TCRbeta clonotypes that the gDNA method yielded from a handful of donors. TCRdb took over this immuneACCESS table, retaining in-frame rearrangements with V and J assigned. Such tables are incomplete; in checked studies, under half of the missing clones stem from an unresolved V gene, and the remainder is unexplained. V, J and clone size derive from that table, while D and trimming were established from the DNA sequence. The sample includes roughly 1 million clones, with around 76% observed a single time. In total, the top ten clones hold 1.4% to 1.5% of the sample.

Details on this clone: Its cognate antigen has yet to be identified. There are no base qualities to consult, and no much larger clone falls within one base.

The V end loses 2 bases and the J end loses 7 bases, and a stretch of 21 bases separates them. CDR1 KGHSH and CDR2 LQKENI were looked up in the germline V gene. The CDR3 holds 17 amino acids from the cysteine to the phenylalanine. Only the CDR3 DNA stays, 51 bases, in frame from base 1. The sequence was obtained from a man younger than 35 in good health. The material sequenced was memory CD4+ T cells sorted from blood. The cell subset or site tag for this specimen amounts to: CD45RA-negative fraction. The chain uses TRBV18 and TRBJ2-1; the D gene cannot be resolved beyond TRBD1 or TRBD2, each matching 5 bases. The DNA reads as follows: TGTGCCAGCTCACCAACCTCCGGGACCTCCGTTGATAATGAGCAGTTCTTC. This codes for CASSPTSGTSVDNEQFF.